This TCR beta chain was identified during a study of cytomegalovirus exposure and HLA in healthy donors. Study-wide results and limits: The likely origin of a cluster of highly shared sequence variants was a sequencing artifact. Most TCR sequences were seen very rarely across donors, but some public TCRs occurred in many.

Primers included in the PCR were 60 Vbeta and 13 Jbeta primers. Generated by immunoSEQ multiplex PCR, the TCRdb table keeps only in-frame clones and is missing some. Of approximately 130,000 clones listed, 76% are singletons. From germline, CDR1 is SGDLS and CDR2 YYNGEE. The CDR3 spans 15 residues. V was clipped by 3 bases and J by 6 bases; unmatched bases: 8. A note on this clone: Its antigen remains unknown.

The specimen was PBMCs. This chain uses TRBV9 with TRBJ2-1; 8 nucleotides agree with TRBD1. The source is a female donor in good health and CMV-seropositive. The CDR3 DNA reads TGTGCCAGCAGCGGATGGGACAGGTCAGGCAATGAGCAGTTCTTC. This translates into CASSGWDRSGNEQFF.